This T cell receptor (beta chain) was sequenced for a study of cytomegalovirus exposure and HLA in healthy donors. V was pared by 3 bases and J by 2 bases, with 2 bases between. Germline V CDR1 and CDR2: ENHRY, SYGVKD. The CDR3 consists of 11 residues. On this clone itself: In the same sample, other DNA sequences code for this CDR3.

60 Vbeta and 13 Jbeta primers were used in PCR. The method was immunoSEQ multiplex PCR; TCRdb's version includes in-frame clones alone and lacks a portion of them. The table records around 150,000 clones, 75% to 80% of them present only once. The material sequenced was PBMCs. The sequence came from a man aged 25 to 45 in good health and CMV-seronegative. The J gene is TRBJ2-7, the V gene TRBV10-3; D remains ambiguous. The CDR3 here is CAISDTYEQYF. CDR3 DNA sequence: TGTGCCATCAGTGATACCTACGAGCAGTACTTC.